The clone carrying this T cell receptor (beta chain) was recorded at least ten times. The target antigen is unknown. TCRdb reprocessed the reads with MiXCR, giving one entry per CDR3 protein. The repertoire holds 12,000 to 15,000 distinct CDR3 sequences, roughly 13% seen once, with approximately 15% in the top ten. This entry comes from a study of type 1 regulatory T cells. On the study more broadly: This in vitro CD4 product, T-allo10, is enriched for Tr1 cells and alloantigen-specific.

The germline V gene encodes CDR1 SGHVS and CDR2 FQNEAQ. The V gene lost 1 base and the J gene lost 2 bases, with 12 bases spanning the gap. CDR3 length equals 16 residues. The J gene is TRBJ2-1, the V gene TRBV7-8; D unresolved. Sample: cultured T cells, either the whole culture or a sorted T cell fraction (not recorded which). The source is a human donor in good health. CDR3: CASSLGELRPYNEQFF. Here the CDR3 DNA reads TGTGCCAGCAGCTTAGGGGAACTGAGGCCCTACAATGAGCAGTTCTTC.